This TCR beta chain was recovered during a study of OX40 agonist ivuxolimab in advanced cancers. Broader study findings: Low clonal expansion, among the lowest seen, marked partial responders at 0.1-3.0 mg/kg. Blood T cells, both CD4+ and CD8+, expanded clonally by week 6 at 0.1 to 3.0 mg/kg.

CDR1 and CDR2 (germline): SGHRS, YFSETQ. With 3 bases removed from V and 4 bases from J, the gap between germline ends came to 16 bases. This CDR3 has 16 amino acids. Sequencing used immunoSEQ multiplex PCR; TCRdb keeps in-frame clones, though not all of them. The sample consists of some 64,000 clones, 88% of them appearing once. For this clone: Its antigen is as yet unknown.

This specimen consisted of CD4+ or CD8+ T cells sorted from blood, obtained in a trial of the OX40 agonist ivuxolimab. The chain combines TRBV5-1 with TRBJ2-2; weak D call: TRBD2 (5 bases). This clonotype originated in an adult with an advanced solid tumor such as melanoma, head and neck, liver or kidney cancer. CDR3 bases: TGCGCCAGCAGCTCCTCGGACTTCCTCAGCACCGGGGAGCTGTTTTTT. Amino acid sequence: CASSSSDFLSTGELFF.